This record looks at one TCR beta chain sequence and its context. This sample was taken from a study of type 1 regulatory T cells. Study-wide background: T-allo10 is a Tr1-enriched, alloantigen-specific CD4 T cell product made in vitro.

MiXCR, run by TCRdb on the reads, gives a single entry per CDR3 protein. Among over 90,000 distinct CDR3 sequences, roughly 28% were seen once, and the ten largest hold roughly 2.2%. This CDR3 has 15 amino acids. The V and J ends lost 0 bases and 8 bases respectively, with 17 bases between them. In germline, CDR1 is DFQATT, CDR2 SNEGSKA (reference sequence). This TCR derives from a human donor in good health. The sample taken for sequencing was CD4+ T cells, either the whole sample or a sorted fraction (not recorded which). The chain has TRBV20-1 and TRBJ2-1; tentative D call: TRBD2 (5 bases). The CDR3 loop reads CSARDSSLAFYEQFF. The CDR3 DNA is TGCAGTGCTAGAGATTCTAGCCTTGCTTTCTATGAGCAGTTCTTC.